This TCR beta chain emerged from a study of Tregs in tolerant kidney transplant recipients. Using immunoSEQ multiplex PCR, the repertoire was profiled, and TCRdb retains in-frame clones only, with some absent. The table lists tens of thousands of clones, 98% of them singletons. This clonotype was sampled from a human donor who received a combined kidney and bone marrow transplant. The material sequenced was Tregs from blood, taken before the transplant.

The DNA for the CDR3 is TGTGCCAGCAGCCTTATAATCCCAGGGGGAGTTACTGAAGCTTTCTTT. Translation gives CASSLIIPGGVTEAFF. The chain is built from TRBV28 and TRBJ1-1, with 7 bases lining up with TRBD1. The germline V gene has CDR1 MDHEN and CDR2 SYDVKM. V lost 6 bases to trimming and J lost 5 bases; unmatched junction nucleotides: 15. The CDR3 totals 16 residues.